This T cell receptor (beta chain) was recovered during a study of Ad26.COV2.S vaccination and SARS-CoV-2 variants. Study information: Donor had been placed in the Ad26.COV2.S arm of the COV1001 trial. Study observations and caveats: Vaccinated and placebo-treated recipients had similar non-spike TCR breadth. A substantial breadth of spike-specific CD8+ and CD4+ T cell responses after vaccination has been reported.

Profiled with immunoSEQ multiplex PCR; TCRdb holds only in-frame clones, not every one. This table has 350,000 to 500,000 clones, 75% to 95% appearing once. Treatment noted: approximately 18 received Ad26.COV2.S at low or high dose, single or two shots; five or six received placebo; per-sample allocation not given. It was on day 63 after the first vaccine or placebo injection that samples were taken. A Boston adult aged 18-55 years was the donor. This CDR3 has 15 amino acids. The germline V gene has CDR1 LGHDT and CDR2 YNNKEL (reference sequence). Points on this clone: The antigen is not known.

This receptor was identified in a person between 18 and 59 years old who received the Ad26.COV2.S COVID-19 vaccine or a placebo. This chain uses TRBV3-1 (or the pseudogene TRBV3-2) with TRBJ2-3; TRBD2 aligns across 7 bases. The specimen comprised peripheral blood, sampled in a trial of Ad26.COV2.S vaccine versus placebo. CDR3 sequence: CAVGPAGTSGDTQYF. Here the CDR3 DNA reads TGTGCTGTTGGCCCAGCGGGAACCTCCGGAGATACGCAGTATTTT.